This is a list of T cell receptor beta chains from one sample in a study of T cell responses to AZD1222 COVID-19 vaccine. The data were produced by immunoSEQ multiplex PCR, yet TCRdb's version contains in-frame clones alone and is incomplete. The sample has 130,000 or so clones, roughly 94% seen once. The source was peripheral blood, collected on day 0 of AZD1222 vaccination. These TCRs come from an adult in good health. CDR3s leave out the opening cysteine and the closing phenylalanine or tryptophan.

TRBV30	AWSLLAGAGELF
TRBV7-6	ASSLSGLAERRVETQY
TRBV10-3	AISEHRRTDRVSYNEQF
TRBV3-1/TRBV3-2	ASSPRDKNYGYT
TRBV4-1	ASSQGLLDNTGELF
TRBV28	ASSVSPYEQY
TRBV4-2	ASSQDLASGTSEQY
TRBV28	ASALGLKGYGYT
TRBV19	ASKFRGNQPQH
TRBV14	ASSPFAGGQNNEQF
TRBV5-4	ASSLGTGGSIQY
TRBV5-1	ASSLWGTDTT
TRBV4-3	ASSQGSTGSSYEQY
TRBV14	ASSQEDRGLYNEQF
TRBV5-5	ASRLGQGQSYNEQF
TRBV11-2	ASSYRQDSYEQY
TRBV5-8	ASSLDMSSYNEQF
TRBV2	ASSDRGPLGVNEKLF
TRBV18	ASSPDRSRGYT
TRBV5-1	ASSPTGTDTQY
TRBV5-1	ASSLGGTPEQF
TRBV24-1	ATSPGGTGELF
TRBV27	ASRSGTARNYGYT
TRBV5-6	ASSFTGPYGYT
TRBV5-1	ASSGWGTQY
TRBV18	ASSPPAGIAKNIQY
TRBV18	ASSPQGLAGVAYNEQF
TRBV2	ASSPSSLDYGYT
TRBV7-9	ASSFQGVSYEQY
TRBV7-4	ASSLKQGSNQPQH
TRBV27	ASSLSQVAYEQY
TRBV28	ASRPGPLSLETQY
TRBV11-3	ASSLVDTGELF
TRBV6-5	ASSYERNTEAF
TRBV5-1	ASSLEASGAYEQY
TRBV7-2	ASSLGQFYSPLH